The T cell receptor (beta chain) described here comes from a study of human T cells and chemical hapten exposure. Study information: After 6 days, upper back 0.01% DPC patch tests were scored. Study results and caveats: Following DPC sensitization, TCRs present above 1 in 1000 frequency showed no change.

To note about this clonotype: What it recognizes is unknown.

The study's library attached unique molecular identifiers to single cDNA molecules. Original analysis: Samples ranged from about 20,000 to 700,000 TCRs, with a median of roughly 96,000. TCRdb fed the RACE reads into MiXCR, producing one record per CDR3 protein. The V and J calls follow TCRdb's processing rather than the paper's. This sample has approximately 28,000 distinct CDR3 sequences; over 9% occur once, and the top ten carry 6.6%. Time point noted: patch test 2, 6 weeks after DPC sensitization. The treatment: therapeutic diphenylcyclopropenone sensitization with weekly scalp DPC. V gave up 11 bases and J gave up 2 bases; unmatched junction bases: 8. This CDR3 is 13 amino acids long. Per the germline V gene, CDR1 is SNHLY and CDR2 is FYNNEI.

The clonotype comes from a man aged 30 to 45 with alopecia areata. Some clones in this sample may be carry-over from other donors' samples. The sample in question was whole blood, obtained in connection with sensitization to the hapten diphenylcyclopropenone (DPC). J is TRBJ1-2 and V is TRBV2, with TRBD1 matching over 7 bases. DNA for the CDR3: TGTGCCGCTTCGACAGGGTCCAACTATGGCTACACCTTC. It encodes CAASTGSNYGYTF.